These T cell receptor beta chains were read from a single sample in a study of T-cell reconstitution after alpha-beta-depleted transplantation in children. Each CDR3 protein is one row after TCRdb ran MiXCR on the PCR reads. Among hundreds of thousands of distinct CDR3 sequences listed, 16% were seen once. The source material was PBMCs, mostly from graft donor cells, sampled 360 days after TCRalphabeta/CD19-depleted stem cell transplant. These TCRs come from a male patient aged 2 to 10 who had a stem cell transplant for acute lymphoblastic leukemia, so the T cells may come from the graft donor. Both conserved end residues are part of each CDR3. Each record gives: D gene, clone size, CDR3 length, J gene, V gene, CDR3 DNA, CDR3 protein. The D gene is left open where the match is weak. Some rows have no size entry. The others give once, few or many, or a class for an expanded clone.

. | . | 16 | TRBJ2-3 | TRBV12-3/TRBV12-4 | TGTGCCAGCAGAGCGAGTAGGAGGGGGCCAACAGATACGCAGTATTTT | CASRASRRGPTDTQYF
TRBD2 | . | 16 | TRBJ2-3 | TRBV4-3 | TGCGCCAGCAGCCAAGACCAGCGGGATGGCACAGATACGCAGTATTTT | CASSQDQRDGTDTQYF
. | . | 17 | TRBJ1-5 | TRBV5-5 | TGTGCCAGCAGCTTGGGGCTACGACAGGCCGTCAATCAGCCCCAGCATTTT | CASSLGLRQAVNQPQHF
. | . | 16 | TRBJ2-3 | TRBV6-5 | TGTGCCAGCAGTTACTCGAGCGACCTCCAAACAGATACGCAGTATTTT | CASSYSSDLQTDTQYF
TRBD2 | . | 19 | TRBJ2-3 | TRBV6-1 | TGTGCCAGCAGTCCCCTCCTACAGCGGGAGGGTGGGAGCACAGATACGCAGTATTTT | CASSPLLQREGGSTDTQYF
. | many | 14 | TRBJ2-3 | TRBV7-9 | TGTGCCAGCAGCTTTACTGTGGCCACAGATACGCAGTATTTT | CASSFTVATDTQYF
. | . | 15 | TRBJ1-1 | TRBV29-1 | TGCAGCGTTGGTGGGGCTGGCAGGGGAGTCACTGAAGCTTTCTTT | CSVGGAGRGVTEAFF
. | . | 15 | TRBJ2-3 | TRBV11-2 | TGTGCCAGCAGCTTAGGTCATACTAGCACAGATACGCAGTATTTT | CASSLGHTSTDTQYF
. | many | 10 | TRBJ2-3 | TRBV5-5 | TGTGCCAGCAGCAACGATACGCAGTATTTT | CASSNDTQYF
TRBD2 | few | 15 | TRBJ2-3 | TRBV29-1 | TGCAGCGTTGAGGGACTAGTTGGGTACACAGATACGCAGTATTTT | CSVEGLVGYTDTQYF
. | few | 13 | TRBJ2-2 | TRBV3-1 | TGTGCCAGCAGCCAACAGAACACCGGGGAGCTGTTTTTT | CASSQQNTGELFF
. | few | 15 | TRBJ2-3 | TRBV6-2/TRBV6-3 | TGTGCCAGCAGTTACTTTGGCAGGGGCACAGATACGCAGTATTTT | CASSYFGRGTDTQYF
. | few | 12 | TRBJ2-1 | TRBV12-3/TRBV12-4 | TGTGCCAGCACAGGGAAATCGTATGAGCAGTTCTTC | CASTGKSYEQFF
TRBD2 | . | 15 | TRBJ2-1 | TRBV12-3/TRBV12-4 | TGTGCCAGCAAGAAGACTAGCGGGTACTACAATGAGCAGTTCTTC | CASKKTSGYYNEQFF
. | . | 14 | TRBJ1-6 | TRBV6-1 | TGTGCCAGCAAACTGGAGGACGGGAATTCACCCCTCCACTTT | CASKLEDGNSPLHF
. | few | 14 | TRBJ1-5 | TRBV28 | TGTGCCAGCACGGGCGGGTATAGCAATCAGCCCCAGCATTTT | CASTGGYSNQPQHF
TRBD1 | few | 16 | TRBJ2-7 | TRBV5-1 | TGCGCCAGCAGCCACGGAGACTACAGGGGGCGACACGAGCAGTACTTC | CASSHGDYRGRHEQYF
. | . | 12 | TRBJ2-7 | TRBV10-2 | TGCGCCAGCAGTCCAACCCGAGACGAGCAGTACTTC | CASSPTRDEQYF
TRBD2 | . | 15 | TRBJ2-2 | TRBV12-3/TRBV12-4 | TGTGCCAGCAGCCGGGGAGCGGGAAACACCGGGGAGCTGTTTTTT | CASSRGAGNTGELFF
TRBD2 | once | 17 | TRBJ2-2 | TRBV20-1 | TGCAGTGCTAGAGCCCCTTTGGGAGGGCCCAACACCGGGGAGCTGTTTTTT | CSARAPLGGPNTGELFF
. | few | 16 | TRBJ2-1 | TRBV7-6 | TGTGCCAGCAGCTTAGACGGCGGAAACTCCTACAATGAGCAGTTCTTC | CASSLDGGNSYNEQFF
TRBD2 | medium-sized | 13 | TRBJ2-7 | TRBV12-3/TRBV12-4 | TGTGCCAGCAGGTTGGGCGGGAGCCGGGAGCAGTACTTC | CASRLGGSREQYF
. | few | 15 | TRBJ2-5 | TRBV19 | TGTGCCAGTAGTATGCACCGCAGTGGTCAAGAGACCCAGTACTTC | CASSMHRSGQETQYF
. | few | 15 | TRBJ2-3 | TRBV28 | TGTGCCAGCAGTTTTCTGGCTTCTAGCACAGATACGCAGTATTTT | CASSFLASSTDTQYF
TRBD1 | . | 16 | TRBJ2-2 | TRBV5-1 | TGCGCCAGCAGCTTGGATGCGACAGGGGGGTTCTGGGAGCTGTTTTTT | CASSLDATGGFWELFF
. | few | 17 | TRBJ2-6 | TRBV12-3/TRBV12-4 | TGTGCCAGCAGTTTGGGCAGAAGAATCTCTGGGGCCAACGTCCTGACTTTC | CASSLGRRISGANVLTF
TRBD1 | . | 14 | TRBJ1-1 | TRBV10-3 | TGTGCCATCAGTGACAGGACAGGGAACACTGAAGCTTTCTTT | CAISDRTGNTEAFF
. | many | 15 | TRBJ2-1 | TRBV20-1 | TGCAGTGCTAGAATGAGGGAGGACTCCTACAATGAGCAGTTCTTC | CSARMREDSYNEQFF
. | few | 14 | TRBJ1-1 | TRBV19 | TGTGCCAGTAGTCCTTTGACACCGAACACTGAAGCTTTCTTT | CASSPLTPNTEAFF
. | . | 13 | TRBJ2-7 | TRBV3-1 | TGTGCCAGCAGCCAAAGTCGGACCTACGAGCAGTACTTC | CASSQSRTYEQYF
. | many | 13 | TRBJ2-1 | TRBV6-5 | TGTGCCAGCACCCGAGGTCCCGACGGTGAGCAGTTCTTC | CASTRGPDGEQFF
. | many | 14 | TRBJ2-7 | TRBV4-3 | TGCGCCAGCAGCCAAGACGGAGACAGCTACGAGCAGTACTTC | CASSQDGDSYEQYF
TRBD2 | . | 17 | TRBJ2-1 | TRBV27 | TGTGCCAGCAGTTTATTTATGGGGACTAGCGGGACGAATGAGCAGTTCTTC | CASSLFMGTSGTNEQFF
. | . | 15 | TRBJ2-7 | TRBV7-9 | TGTGCCAGCAGCTTACTGAGGGAATCCCTCTACGAGCAGTACTTC | CASSLLRESLYEQYF
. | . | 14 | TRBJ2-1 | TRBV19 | TGTGCCAGTAGTATTAGCGGTCCCTACAATGAGCAGTTCTTC | CASSISGPYNEQFF
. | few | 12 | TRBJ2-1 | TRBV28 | TGTGCCAGCAGTTTATGGGGGCAGGATCAGTTCTTC | CASSLWGQDQFF
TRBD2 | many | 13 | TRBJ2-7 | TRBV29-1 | TGCAGCGTGGGACTAGCGGGACCCCACGAGCAGTACTTC | CSVGLAGPHEQYF
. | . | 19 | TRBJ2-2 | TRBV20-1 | TGCAGTGCTAGAGGTTTACTGGGACTGGATCGAAGTATCACCGGGGAGCTGTTTTTT | CSARGLLGLDRSITGELFF
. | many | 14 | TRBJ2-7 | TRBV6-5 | TGTGCCAGTAAACCGGGACTGACGACCTACGAGCAGTACTTC | CASKPGLTTYEQYF
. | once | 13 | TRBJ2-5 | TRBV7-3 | TGTGCCAGCAGCCCCTCGGCTCTGGGGACCCAGTACTTC | CASSPSALGTQYF
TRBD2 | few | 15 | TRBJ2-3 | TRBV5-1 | TGCGCCAGCAGCTTGCAGCGGGGGAGCACAGATACGCAGTATTTT | CASSLQRGSTDTQYF
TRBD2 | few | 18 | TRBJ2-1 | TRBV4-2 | TGTGCCAGCAGCCAAGAAAGCACTAGCGGGAGGATAACCAATGAGCAGTTCTTC | CASSQESTSGRITNEQFF
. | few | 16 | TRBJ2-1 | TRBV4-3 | TGCGCCAGCAGCCAAGATGAAAGGGAGGGGGACAATGAGCAGTTCTTC | CASSQDEREGDNEQFF
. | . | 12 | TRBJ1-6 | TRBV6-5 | TGTGCCAGCAGTTATGCAGACTCACCCCTCCACTTT | CASSYADSPLHF
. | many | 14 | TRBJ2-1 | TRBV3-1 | TGTGCCAGCAGCCAATACCGACAGGAAGGATGGCAGTTCTTC | CASSQYRQEGWQFF
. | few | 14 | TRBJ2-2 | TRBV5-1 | TGCGCCAGCAGAAGACAGGAGAGCACCGGGGAGCTGTTTTTT | CASRRQESTGELFF
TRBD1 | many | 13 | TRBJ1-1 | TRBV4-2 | TGTGCCAGCAGCCAACCCGGGACAGCTGAAGCTTTCTTT | CASSQPGTAEAFF
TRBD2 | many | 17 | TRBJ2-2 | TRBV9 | TGTGCCAGCAGCGTAGATGGGACTAGCGGGGGGACCGGGGAGCTGTTTTTT | CASSVDGTSGGTGELFF
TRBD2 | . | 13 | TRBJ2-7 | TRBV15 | TGTGCCACTCGGACTAGCGGCACCTACGAGCAGTACTTC | CATRTSGTYEQYF
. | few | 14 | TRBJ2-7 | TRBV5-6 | TGTGCCAGCAGCTTGGGACTGAGCTTCTACGAGCAGTACTTC | CASSLGLSFYEQYF
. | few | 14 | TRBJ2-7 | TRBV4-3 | TGCGCCAGCAGTCCATCACGTCTTACCTACGAGCAGTACTTC | CASSPSRLTYEQYF
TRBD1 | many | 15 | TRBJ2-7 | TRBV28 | TGTGCCAGCACCACCCCCGGACAGGGTCCCTACGAGCAGTACTTC | CASTTPGQGPYEQYF
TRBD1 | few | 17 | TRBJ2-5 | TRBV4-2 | TGTGCCAGCAGCCAATCCCCCTACCTGGACAGGGAAGAGACCCAGTACTTC | CASSQSPYLDREETQYF
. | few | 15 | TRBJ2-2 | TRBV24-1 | TGTGCCACCAGTGCTACAGGCCCCATCACCGGGGAGCTGTTTTTT | CATSATGPITGELFF
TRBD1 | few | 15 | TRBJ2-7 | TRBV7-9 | TGTGCCAGCAGCCAAGGACAGGGCTACTACTACGAGCAGTACTTC | CASSQGQGYYYEQYF
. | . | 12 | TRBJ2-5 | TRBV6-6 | TGTGCCAGCAGTTCCACCGACGGGACCCAGTACTTC | CASSSTDGTQYF
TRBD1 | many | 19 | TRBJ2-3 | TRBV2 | TGTGCCAGCAGTGAAGTTTGGACAGGGCGGTATTCTAGCACAGATACGCAGTATTTT | CASSEVWTGRYSSTDTQYF
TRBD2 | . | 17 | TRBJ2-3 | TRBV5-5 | TGTGCCAGCAGCTTGGATCGGTTTAGCGGGAGTCCCGATACGCAGTATTTT | CASSLDRFSGSPDTQYF
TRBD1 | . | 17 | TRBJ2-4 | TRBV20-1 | TGCAGTGCTAGTCGGTTAGAGACAGGGAGATCCAAAAACATTCAGTACTTC | CSASRLETGRSKNIQYF
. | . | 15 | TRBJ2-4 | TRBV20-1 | TGCAGTGCTTCCATCCCAGGGACGGCCAAAAACATTCAGTACTTC | CSASIPGTAKNIQYF